The 32 T cell receptor beta chains listed next were all sequenced from one sample in a study of blood T cell repertoires in COVID-19. Profiled with immunoSEQ multiplex PCR; TCRdb holds only in-frame clones, not every one. The sample shows under 300,000 clones, roughly 86% of them seen only once. Sequencing was carried out using PBMCs or T cells enriched from blood (not recorded which). Every receptor here comes from a woman in her 30s who had recovered from COVID-19.

V and J are TRBV18 and TRBJ2-1; 11 bases line up with TRBD1. The CDR3 is 14 amino acids. The J segment lost 2 bases and the V segment lost 6 bases, leaving 0 bases of the junction unmatched. CDR1 and CDR2 (germline): KGHSH, LQKENI. In DNA, the CDR3 is TGTGCCAGCTCGGGACAGGGGGCCTACAATGAGCAGTTCTTC. Translating gives CASSGQGAYNEQFF.

This clone was seen a single time. The CDR3 DNA is TGTGCCAGCAGCTTAGGAGGGACTAGCGTAAACACAGATACGCAGTATTTT. This translates into CASSLGGTSVNTDTQYF. The V and J genes are TRBV7-6 and TRBJ2-3, with 10 bases identical to TRBD2. Germline trimming cut 1 base from V and 2 bases from J; bases unmatched to any gene: 6. The CDR3 totals 17 residues. The germline CDR1 and CDR2 sequences are SGHVS and FNYEAQ.

The chain combines TRBV9 with TRBJ1-3, with TRBD1 as a possible D gene (5 bases). There are 14 residues in the CDR3. Germline values: CDR1 SGDLS, CDR2 YYNGEE. Trimming took 4 bases from V and 3 from J, leaving 11 bases between them. CDR3 residues: CASSNPGGGNTIYF. As DNA, the CDR3 is TGTGCCAGCAGCAACCCCGGGGGTGGAAACACCATATATTTT.

CDR3 sequence: CASSLVLGHRTTGELFF. DNA for the CDR3: TGCGCCAGCAGCTTGGTACTGGGACACCGTACCACCGGGGAGCTGTTTTTT. The chain links TRBV5-1 to TRBJ2-2; maybe TRBD1 (6 bases). Trimming stripped 0 bases from V and 4 bases from J, with 16 bases between. Germline values: CDR1 SGHRS, CDR2 YFSETQ. This CDR3 spans 17 amino acids.

J is TRBJ2-3 and V is TRBV30; D is unclear. Germline V gene data show CDR1 as GTSNPN and CDR2 as SVGIG (reference sequence). V gave up 0 bases and J gave up 1 base, with 8 bases separating them. CDR3 size: 14 residues. CDR3 region: CAWSVQPGTDTQYF. In nucleotides, the CDR3 is TGTGCCTGGAGTGTACAGCCGGGCACAGATACGCAGTATTTT.

V gene TRBV6-5 combines with J gene TRBJ2-7; D is unresolved. There are 11 residues in the CDR3. The V end was cut by 2 bases, the J end by 4 bases, with 3 bases between. Germline CDR1 MNHEY, CDR2 SVGAGI. CDR3 sequence reads: CASSYRYEQYF. The CDR3 DNA reads TGTGCCAGCAGTTACCGGTACGAGCAGTACTTC.

V gene TRBV7-8 combines with J gene TRBJ1-2, with D unclear. The CDR3 sequence is 15 residues long. Trimming shortened V by 1 base and J by 4 bases, and 13 bases separated the two germline ends. Germline V gene sequence: CDR1 SGHVS, CDR2 FQNEAQ. Here the CDR3 reads CASSLVGRTLYGYTF. The CDR3 DNA reads as TGTGCCAGCAGCTTAGTCGGCAGGACTCTCTATGGCTACACCTTC.

V usage is TRBV5-1 and J usage is TRBJ1-4, with D uncertain. Trimming removed 2 bases at V and 0 bases at J, with 5 bases between. The CDR3 is made up of 14 amino acids. Germline assignment: CDR1 SGHRS and CDR2 YFSETQ. CDR3 bases: TGCGCCAGCAGCTTCGGAGCAACTAATGAAAAACTGTTTTTT. This codes for CASSFGATNEKLFF.

This chain links TRBV7-2 with TRBJ2-5; perhaps TRBD1 as D (6 bases). Germline CDR1 is SGHTA and CDR2 is FQGNSA. The V end lost 2 bases, the J end lost 5 bases, and 12 bases lay between the germline ends. This CDR3 is built from 14 residues. The CDR3 here is CASSLQGRGETQYF. The CDR3, as DNA: TGTGCCAGCAGCTTACAGGGGCGCGGGGAGACCCAGTACTTC.

The V gene is TRBV30, the J gene TRBJ2-1, with D possibly TRBD2 on 5 matching bases. The CDR3 is 13 residues long. V lost 4 bases and J 4 bases, leaving 11 bases between the germline ends. Germline V CDR1 and CDR2: GTSNPN, SVGIG (reference sequence). The chain's CDR3 is CAWTFRRYNEQFF. The CDR3 bases are TGTGCCTGGACCTTTAGGAGGTACAATGAGCAGTTCTTC.

V usage is TRBV19 and J usage is TRBJ1-2; perhaps TRBD1 as D (6 bases). This CDR3 has 15 residues. The V gene's germline CDR1 is LNHDA and CDR2 SQIVND (reference sequence). Trimming took 1 base from V and 6 from J, leaving 15 bases between them. The CDR3 DNA sequence: TGTGCCAGTAGTATAGTATGGGGGCAGTCTAATGGCTACACCTTC. It codes for CASSIVWGQSNGYTF.

V and J are TRBV20-1 and TRBJ2-3; 7 bases match TRBD1. Per the germline V gene, CDR1 is DFQATT and CDR2 is SNEGSKA (reference sequence). CDR3 length: 14 amino acids. V was pared by 4 bases and J by 1 base, with 5 bases of the junction left unmatched. CDR3 nucleotides: TGCAGTGCTATTGACAGGGTAGGCACAGATACGCAGTATTTT. Translation: CSAIDRVGTDTQYF.

The rearrangement uses TRBV4-1 and TRBJ1-1; D is perhaps TRBD1 (6 bases). Per the germline V gene, CDR1 is MGHRA and CDR2 is YSYEKL. The CDR3 sequence is 14 residues long. V dropped 4 bases and J dropped 3 bases, with 12 bases sitting between them. The CDR3, as DNA: TGCGCCAGCAGCCCCCCGCAGGGGCACACTGAAGCTTTCTTT. Translating gives CASSPPQGHTEAFF.

The genes are TRBV28 and TRBJ2-3; the match to TRBD1 covers 8 bases. CDR1 and CDR2 (germline): MDHEN, SYDVKM. V trimming: 5 bases; J trimming: 4 bases; junction bases outside the gene matches: 11. This CDR3 is 16 amino acids long. The CDR3 sequence is CASSPGQGNFPDTQYF. The CDR3 DNA sequence: TGTGCCAGCAGTCCCGGACAGGGAAATTTCCCAGATACGCAGTATTTT.

The chain couples TRBV6-6 to TRBJ1-1; D is perhaps TRBD1 (5 bases). Deletions cut 3 bases from V and 11 bases from J, with 10 bases between. The CDR3 spans 11 residues. The germline V gene encodes CDR1 MNHNY and CDR2 SVGAGI (reference sequence). In DNA, the CDR3 is TGTGCCAGCAGTTATTCTGGGGGGGCTTTCTTT. This encodes CASSYSGGAFF.

The genes are TRBV27 and TRBJ1-4; D is uncertain. CDR1 MNHEY and CDR2 SMNVEV come from the germline V gene (reference sequence). The CDR3 has 17 amino acids. V shed 0 bases and J shed 7 bases, with 18 bases lying between them. The CDR3 coding sequence is TGTGCCAGCAGTTTATCTCTCAAAACGAGGGCGGTTGAAAAACTGTTTTTT. Translation gives CASSLSLKTRAVEKLFF.

The V and J genes are TRBV5-6 and TRBJ2-4; a possible D gene is TRBD2 (6 bases). In germline, CDR1 is SGHDT, CDR2 YYEEEE. The CDR3 totals 16 residues. V was clipped by 2 bases and J by 6 bases, with 18 bases between them. CDR3 coding DNA: TGTGCCAGCAGCTTTAGGGGCGGAGCGGGCGGAAACATTCAGTACTTC. Its translation is CASSFRGGAGGNIQYF.

The chain combines TRBV2 with TRBJ2-2; TRBD2 matches at 10 bases. Germline V gene lookup returns CDR1 SNHLY and CDR2 FYNNEI. V was clipped by 9 bases and J by 5 bases; unmatched bases: 15. The CDR3 length is 17 residues. CDR3 DNA: TGTGCCAGTGGCCCGGAGCTAGCGGGAGTGAGGACCGGGGAGCTGTTTTTT. Translating it yields CASGPELAGVRTGELFF.

This rearrangement joins TRBV30 to TRBJ1-5; D might be TRBD1 (6 bases). This CDR3 has 13 amino acids. Germline V CDR1 and CDR2: GTSNPN, SVGIG (reference sequence). Trimming pared 3 bases from V and 7 bases from J, leaving 13 bases between. DNA for the CDR3: TGTGCCTGGAGCGGGGGGGCTGGGCAGCCCCAGCATTTT. It is translated as CAWSGGAGQPQHF.

CDR3 in amino acids: CSVATYSSTDTQYF. The CDR3 nucleotides are TGCAGCGTCGCCACGTACTCTAGCACAGATACGCAGTATTTT. The V and J genes are TRBV29-1 and TRBJ2-3; D is unclear. Germline loops: CDR1 SQVTM, CDR2 ANQGSEA. This CDR3 is built from 14 residues. Trimming left V 6 bases short and J 0 bases short, with 13 bases between.

J is TRBJ2-3 and V is TRBV18, with D perhaps matching TRBD2 (6 bases). V lost 1 base and J 2 bases, leaving 13 bases between the germline ends. The CDR3 consists of 16 residues. Looked up from germline, CDR1 is KGHSH and CDR2 is LQKENI. CDR3 bases: TGTGCCAGCTCACCACTTGTGGGAGGATTCACAGATACGCAGTATTTT. It is translated as CASSPLVGGFTDTQYF.

On this clone: The same CDR3 can be traced to other DNA sequences in this sample. This chain connects TRBV7-9 to TRBJ1-5, with TRBD1 matching over 7 bases. The germline CDR1 and CDR2 sequences are SEHNR and FQNEAQ (reference sequence). This CDR3 has 15 residues. Trimming at V came to 4 bases and at J to 5 bases, leaving 8 bases not matched to a gene. The CDR3 spells CASSSQGGPYQPQHF. CDR3 DNA sequence: TGTGCCAGCAGCTCTCAGGGGGGACCTTATCAGCCCCAGCATTTT. The full variable domain, its missing parts supplied by reference TRBV7-9 and TRBJ1-5, is DTGVSQNPRHKITKRGQNVTFRCDPISEHNRLYWYRQTLGQGPEFLTYFQNEAQLEKSRLLSDRFSAERPKGSFSTLEIQRTEQGDSAMYLCASSSQGGPYQPQHFGDGTRLSIL.

V usage is TRBV10-3 and J usage is TRBJ2-3; TRBD1 matches 9 bases. CDR1 ENHRY and CDR2 SYGVKD come from the germline V gene. The CDR3 has 14 residues. V dropped 6 bases and J dropped 2; count of bases not matched to a gene: 3. CDR3 loop: CAIRRDRATDTQYF. CDR3 nucleotides: TGTGCCATCAGGCGGGACAGGGCCACAGATACGCAGTATTTT.

This sequence joins TRBV5-1 and TRBJ1-1, with 8 bases aligning to TRBD1. The CDR3 spans 13 residues. Per germline, CDR1 SGHRS and CDR2 YFSETQ. After removal of 0 bases from V and 10 bases from J, the junction contained 5 bases not matched to a gene. As DNA, the CDR3 is TGCGCCAGCAGCTTGGGACAGGGGAACGTAGCTTTCTTT. Protein product: CASSLGQGNVAFF.

The J gene is TRBJ1-5, the V gene TRBV15; the match to TRBD1 covers 10 bases. The CDR3 has 16 residues. V dropped 1 base and J dropped 3; count of bases not matched to a gene: 3. Germline CDR1 and CDR2: LNHNV and YYDKDF (reference sequence). DNA of the CDR3: TGTGCCACCAGCAGAGGGGACAGGGGAATCAATCAGCCCCAGCATTTT. It encodes CATSRGDRGINQPQHF.

The chain has TRBV7-8 and TRBJ2-2; a possible D gene is TRBD1 (6 bases). The V end was cut by 4 bases, the J end by 9 bases, with 12 bases between. Germline CDR1 SGHVS, CDR2 FQNEAQ. CDR3 length: 13 residues. The CDR3 region has the DNA TGTGCCAGCAGCTCACGGACAGTGCGGGAGCTGTTTTTT. It yields the protein CASSSRTVRELFF. Full variable domain (rest looked up from reference TRBV7-8 and TRBJ2-2): GAGVSQSPRYKVAKRGQDVALRCDPISGHVSLFWYQQALGQGPEFLTYFQNEAQLDKSGLPSDRFFAERPEGSVSTLKIQRTQQEDSAVYLCASSSRTVRELFFGEGSRLTVL.

The V call is TRBV18, the J call TRBJ1-2; D is ambiguous. The germline CDR1 and CDR2 sequences are KGHSH and LQKENI. The CDR3 is made up of 15 amino acids. V was trimmed by 1 base and J by 9 bases, leaving 18 bases between them. CDR3 nucleotide sequence: TGTGCCAGCTCACCACAACTAGATATCTCAGGCAGCTACACCTTC. Its translation: CASSPQLDISGSYTF.

This rearrangement joins TRBV18 to TRBJ2-1, with TRBD2 matching 13 bases. The CDR3 is 18 residues long. J gave up 10 bases and V 2 bases, and 14 bases lay outside the gene matches. Germline loops: CDR1 KGHSH, CDR2 LQKENI. The CDR3 reads CASSPLDGWGLAGPEQFF. CDR3 bases: TGTGCCAGCTCACCATTGGACGGATGGGGACTAGCGGGACCAGAGCAGTTCTTC.

The chain uses TRBV5-6 and TRBJ2-7; D remains ambiguous. V lost 4 bases, J lost 3 bases, and 5 bases lay in between. This CDR3 has 11 residues. Germline values: CDR1 SGHDT, CDR2 YYEEEE. CDR3 in DNA: TGTGCCAGCAGCCTTTACTACGAGCAGTACTTC. This translates into CASSLYYEQYF.

The V gene is TRBV5-4, the J gene TRBJ2-7; D uncertain. V lost 1 base, J lost 5 bases, and 13 bases lay in between. The CDR3 length is 14 residues. Germline V gives CDR1 SGHNT, CDR2 YYREEE (reference sequence). DNA of the CDR3: TGTGCCAGCAGCTTGTCGCCAGGCAGCCACGAGCAGTACTTC. Translated, it gives CASSLSPGSHEQYF.

V is TRBV27 and J is TRBJ1-4; D is unresolved. Germline V gene sequence: CDR1 MNHEY, CDR2 SMNVEV (reference sequence). The CDR3 has 15 residues. Trimming took off 1 base at V and 8 bases at J, with 14 bases between the two ends. As DNA, the CDR3 is TGTGCCAGCAGTTTATTCTCAGGCGGAGGGGAAAAACTGTTTTTT. As protein: CASSLFSGGGEKLFF.

The rearrangement links TRBV2 to TRBJ2-2; 7 bases agree with TRBD2. Germline V gene sequence: CDR1 SNHLY, CDR2 FYNNEI. The CDR3 loop spans 14 amino acids. Losses at the gene ends were 7 bases for V and 5 bases for J; bases not matched to a gene: 7. The CDR3 loop is CASISGVGTGELFF. CDR3 nucleotides: TGTGCCAGCATCAGCGGGGTGGGGACCGGGGAGCTGTTTTTT.